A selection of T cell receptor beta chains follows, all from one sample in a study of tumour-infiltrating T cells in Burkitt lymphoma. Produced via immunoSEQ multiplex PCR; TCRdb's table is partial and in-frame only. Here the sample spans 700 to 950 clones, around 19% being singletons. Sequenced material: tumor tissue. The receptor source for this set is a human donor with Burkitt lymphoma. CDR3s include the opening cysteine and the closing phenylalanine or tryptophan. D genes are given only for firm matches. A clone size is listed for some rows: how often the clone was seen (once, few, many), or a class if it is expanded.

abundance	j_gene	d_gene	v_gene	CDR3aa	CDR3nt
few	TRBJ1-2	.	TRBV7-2	CASSLISRANYGYTF	TGTGCCAGCAGCTTAATCTCGCGGGCTAACTATGGCTACACCTTC
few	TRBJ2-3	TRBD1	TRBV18	CASSPDRGTQYF	TGTGCCAGCTCACCGGACAGGGGTACGCAGTATTTT
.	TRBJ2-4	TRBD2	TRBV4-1	CASSQDRGGNIQYF	TGCGCCAGCAGCCAAGACCGCGGGGGGAACATTCAGTACTTC
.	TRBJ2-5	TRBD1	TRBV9	CASSEYRGLQETQYF	TGTGCCAGCAGCGAATACAGGGGGCTGCAAGAGACCCAGTACTTC
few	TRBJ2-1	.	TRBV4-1	CASSQVGGGLAEQFF	TGCGCCAGCAGCCAAGTGGGCGGCGGCCTAGCAGAGCAGTTCTTC
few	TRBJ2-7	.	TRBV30	CAWSPPWTTYEQYF	TGTGCCTGGAGTCCGCCGTGGACAACCTACGAGCAGTACTTC
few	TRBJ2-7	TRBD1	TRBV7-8	CASSSGQGASEQYF	TGTGCCAGCAGCTCGGGACAGGGGGCGAGCGAGCAGTACTTC
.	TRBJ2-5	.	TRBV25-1	CASSENHGTQYF	TGTGCCAGCAGTGAGAACCACGGGACCCAGTACTTC
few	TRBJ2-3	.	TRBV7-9	CASSQLPDTQYF	TGTGCCAGCAGTCAACTCCCAGATACGCAGTATTTT
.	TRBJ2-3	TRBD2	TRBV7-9	CASSLVSGGAGDTQYF	TGTGCCAGCAGCTTAGTAAGCGGGGGGGCCGGGGATACGCAGTATTTT
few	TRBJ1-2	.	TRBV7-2	CASSFTQREYTF	TGTGCCAGCAGCTTCACCCAGAGGGAGTACACCTTC
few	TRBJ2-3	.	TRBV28	CASSLERTPTSTDTQYF	TGTGCCAGCAGTTTAGAGAGGACCCCAACTAGCACAGATACGCAGTATTTT
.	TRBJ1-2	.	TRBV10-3	CAISEGAGIYDYTF	TGTGCCATCAGTGAGGGGGCAGGAATCTATGACTACACCTTC
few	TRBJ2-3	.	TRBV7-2	CASSLVGGTDTQYF	TGTGCCAGCAGCTTAGTCGGGGGCACAGATACGCAGTATTTT
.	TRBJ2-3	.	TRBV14	CASRRLAGDTQYF	TGTGCCAGCCGGAGGTTAGCAGGAGATACGCAGTATTTT
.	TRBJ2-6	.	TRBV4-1	CASSQDFRSGANVLTF	TGCGCCAGCAGCCAAGACTTTCGCTCTGGGGCCAACGTCCTGACTTTC
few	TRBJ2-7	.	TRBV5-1	CASSEADSYEQYF	TGCGCCAGCAGCGAGGCAGACTCCTACGAGCAGTACTTC
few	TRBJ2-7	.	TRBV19	CASIEQAHYEQYF	TGTGCCAGTATCGAACAGGCCCACTACGAGCAGTACTTC
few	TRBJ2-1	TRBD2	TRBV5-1	CASLRGIAGYNEQFF	TGCGCCAGCCTCCGGGGGATAGCGGGATACAATGAGCAGTTCTTC
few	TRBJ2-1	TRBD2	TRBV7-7	CASSPGGVSGQFF	TGTGCTAGCAGCCCGGGGGGGGTCTCTGGGCAGTTCTTC
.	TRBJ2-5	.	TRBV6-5	CASSYSGGAGKTQYF	TGTGCCAGCAGTTACTCTGGGGGGGCCGGGAAGACCCAGTACTTC
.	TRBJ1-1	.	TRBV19	CASSMRAGFTEAFF	TGTGCCAGTAGTATGAGAGCAGGGTTCACTGAAGCTTTCTTT